Each of the 6 T cell receptor beta chains below was sequenced from the same sample in a study of CXCR3-negative and CXCR3-positive naive CD8 T cells. The TRB libraries of cDNA were built by UMI-labeled 5' RACE. TCRdb reprocessed the 5' RACE reads, with one entry per CDR3 protein and no DNA. Its table records approximately 140,000 distinct CDR3 sequences. Broader study findings: TRB CDR3s were more hydrophobic in CXCR3-positive than in CXCR3-negative naive cells.

Their antigens are not known. Source material: naive CXCR3+ CD8+ T cells from blood. Subset defined: CD45RO-CCR7+CD27+CD95- naive CD8+ T cells expressing CXCR3 (TNR3+). The receptors were gathered from a human donor in good health. Some clones in this sample may be carry-over from other donors' samples.

The chain employs TRBV10-3 and TRBJ1-1. There are 15 residues in the CDR3. CDR1 ENHRY and CDR2 SYGVKD come from the germline V gene. The CDR3 sequence: CAISESTAGESEAFF.

This sequence joins TRBV10-3 and TRBJ2-1; TCRdb names TRBD2, which stays unverified in the absence of DNA. Germline CDR1 and CDR2: ENHRY and SYGVKD. The CDR3 totals 15 residues. The chain's CDR3 is CATQTGRETYNEQFF.

CDR3: CASSLRGLNTGELFF. The chain employs TRBV7-8 and TRBJ2-2; lacking DNA, the TRBD1 call made by TCRdb goes unchecked. CDR1 and CDR2 from the germline V gene are SGHVS and FQNEAQ. This CDR3 spans 15 amino acids. Combining the CDR3 with reference TRBV7-8 and TRBJ2-2 gives the whole variable domain GAGVSQSPRYKVAKRGQDVALRCDPISGHVSLFWYQQALGQGPEFLTYFQNEAQLDKSGLPSDRFFAERPEGSVSTLKIQRTQQEDSAVYLCASSLRGLNTGELFFGEGSRLTVL.

The chain is built from TRBV29-1 and TRBJ2-7; TCRdb's D call, TRBD1, is unchecked because there is no DNA. The CDR3 consists of 13 residues. Germline values: CDR1 SQVTM, CDR2 ANQGSEA. CDR3 in amino acids: CSVSGLSSYEQYF.

V gene TRBV7-3 combines with J gene TRBJ2-1; the D call from TCRdb, TRBD2, cannot be confirmed without DNA. The germline V gene has CDR1 SGHTA and CDR2 FQGTGA. The CDR3 loop spans 17 amino acids. CDR3 sequence: CASSAGLAGGVHNEQFF.

V and J are TRBV7-6 and TRBJ2-1; absent DNA, TCRdb's TRBD1 call cannot be checked. The CDR3 consists of 13 residues. CDR1 and CDR2 from the germline V gene are SGHVS and FNYEAQ. This CDR3 reads CASSLGQSVEQFF.